This T cell receptor beta chain was sequenced during a study of T cells in Graves' hyperthyroidism and ophthalmopathy. Overall study results and limits: Blood also contained most expanded thyroid clonotypes above 0.001.

From germline, CDR1 is SQVTM and CDR2 ANQGSEA. The CDR3 covers 16 residues. V was pared by 6 bases and J by 8 bases, with 15 bases of the junction left unmatched. On this clonotype: Its cognate antigen is unknown.

Criteria for exclusion of patients were uncontrolled infection, other autoimmune disease, pregnancy or lactation. The study based diagnoses on clinical symptoms, serum thyroxine and TRAb, thyroid ultrasound and orbital computed tomography. The authors took PBMCs from roughly 9.7 ml fresh peripheral blood. RNA transcripts yielded amplified TCR beta CDR3 regions. The HTBI primer set drove a first-round RT-PCR of the TCR CDR3. TCRdb re-analysed the multiplex PCR reads in MiXCR, keeping a single row per CDR3 protein. In the table there are 200,000 to 250,000 distinct CDR3 sequences, over 15% of which are singletons.

The V gene is TRBV29-1, the J gene TRBJ2-1, with TRBD2 matching 11 bases. The TCR sequence derives from a woman aged 18-35 years with Graves' ophthalmopathy. Sequencing was carried out using blood. Written as DNA, the CDR3 is TGCAGCGTCTGTTTGATCGGGACTAGCGGTTTGGATGAGCAGTTCTTC. It translates to CSVCLIGTSGLDEQFF.